This TCR beta chain comes out of a study of blood T cell repertoires in COVID-19. The CDR3 has 15 amino acids. V was trimmed by 4 bases and J by 2 bases, leaving 15 bases between them. Looked up from germline, CDR1 is SGDLS and CDR2 is YYNGEE. Profiling relied on immunoSEQ multiplex PCR, and the TCRdb table lists in-frame clones only, not all of them. The sample lists over 200,000 clones, approximately 86% seen once, with about 1.3% in the top ten. The specimen sequenced was peripheral blood. This TCR derives from a woman aged 25-40 years with COVID-19, enrolled during active disease. The rearrangement uses TRBV9 and TRBJ1-1, with D perhaps matching TRBD1 (5 bases). As DNA, the CDR3 is TGTGCCAGCAGCCTCCGTGGGGGGGACAACACTGAAGCTTTCTTT. This sequence encodes CASSLRGGDNTEAFF.